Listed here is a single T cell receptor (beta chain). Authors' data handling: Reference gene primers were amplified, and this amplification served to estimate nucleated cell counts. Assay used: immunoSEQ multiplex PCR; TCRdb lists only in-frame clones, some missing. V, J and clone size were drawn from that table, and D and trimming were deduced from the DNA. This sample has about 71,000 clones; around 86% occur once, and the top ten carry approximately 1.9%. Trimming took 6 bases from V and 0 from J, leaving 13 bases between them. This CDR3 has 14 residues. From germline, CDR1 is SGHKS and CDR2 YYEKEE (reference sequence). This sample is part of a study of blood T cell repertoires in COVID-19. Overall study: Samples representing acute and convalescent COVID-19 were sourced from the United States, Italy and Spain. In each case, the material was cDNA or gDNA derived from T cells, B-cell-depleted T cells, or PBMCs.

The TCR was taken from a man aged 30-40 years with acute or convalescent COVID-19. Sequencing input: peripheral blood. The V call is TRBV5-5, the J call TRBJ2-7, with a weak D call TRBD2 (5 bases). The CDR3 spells CASTEGPSSYEQYV. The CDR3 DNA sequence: TGTGCCAGCACCGAGGGTCCTAGCTCCTACGAGCAGTACGTC.